Following are 21 T cell receptor beta chains from one sample sequenced in a study of blood T cell repertoires in COVID-19. The assay was immunoSEQ multiplex PCR, and TCRdb's table has in-frame clones only and misses some. The sample lists over 70,000 clones, around three quarters occurring once. What was sequenced was peripheral blood. The source is a man in his sixties or seventies with acute or convalescent COVID-19.

This sequence joins TRBV5-4 and TRBJ2-5; TRBD1 matches at 8 bases. V was clipped by 0 bases and J by 5 bases; unmatched bases: 0. Germline assignment: CDR1 SGHNT and CDR2 YYREEE (reference sequence). The CDR3 length is 13 residues. The CDR3 here is CASSLDRGETQYF. CDR3 nucleotide sequence: TGTGCCAGCAGCTTGGACAGGGGGGAGACCCAGTACTTC.

This clone came up once. The chain has TRBV4-1 and TRBJ1-5, with 7 bases fitting TRBD1. The ends lost 2 bases at V and 6 bases at J; junction bases unmatched: 16. This CDR3 has 18 amino acids. The germline CDR1 and CDR2 sequences are MGHRA and YSYEKL. As DNA, the CDR3 is TGCGCCAGCAGCCAAATGTTCCGTATCCCGTCAGGGGGTCAGCCCCAGCATTTT. It specifies CASSQMFRIPSGGQPQHF.

The V and J genes are TRBV19 and TRBJ2-3; D call uncertain. The V end was cut by 5 bases, the J end by 6 bases, with 6 bases between. CDR1 is LNHDA, CDR2 SQIVND, per germline (reference sequence). The CDR3 runs 11 residues. The CDR3 protein is CASSSYDTQYF. The CDR3 region has the DNA TGTGCCAGTAGTTCTTATGATACGCAGTATTTT.

The count of this clone is one. Written as DNA, the CDR3 is TGTGCCAGCAGCGGAACAGGGAACTCCTACGAGCAGTACGTC. Translated, it gives CASSGTGNSYEQYV. The rearrangement uses TRBV21-1 and TRBJ2-7; whether TRBD1, the table's D call, matches the DNA was not checked. TRBV21-1 constitutes a pseudogene. CDR3 length: 14 amino acids.

This chain uses TRBV21-1 with TRBJ1-2. TRBV21-1 is shown as a pseudogene. This CDR3 contains 16 residues. CDR3 sequence (DNA): TGTGCCAGCAGCAAAGGGCGGGGCCGGACTAACTATGGCTACACCTTC. It specifies CASSKGRGRTNYGYTF.

V usage is TRBV25-1 and J usage is TRBJ1-4, with 8 bases identical to TRBD1. This CDR3 contains 16 residues. The germline V gene has CDR1 MGHDK and CDR2 SYGVNS. V lost 2 bases, J lost 0 bases, and 2 bases stayed unmatched. The CDR3 loop reads CASSEGQGATNEKLFF. Here the CDR3 DNA reads TGTGCCAGCAGTGAAGGACAGGGTGCAACTAATGAAAAACTGTTTTTT.

This sequence joins TRBV9 and TRBJ2-2; D gene uncertain. The CDR3 loop spans 12 amino acids. Between the trimmed V and J ends, which lost 3 bases and 4 bases, there was a span of 4 bases. Looked up from germline, CDR1 is SGDLS and CDR2 is YYNGEE. CDR3 DNA sequence: TGTGCCAGCAGCGCGTCCACCGGGGAGCTGTTTTTT. This translates into CASSASTGELFF.

The V and J genes are TRBV28 and TRBJ1-5, with 11 bases aligning to TRBD1. With 10 bases clipped from V and 4 bases from J, the junction kept 6 bases outside the gene matches. This CDR3 contains 14 residues. Germline CDR1 reads MDHEN; CDR2 reads SYDVKM. CDR3 region: CATYGTGGNQPQHF. For the CDR3, the DNA is TGTGCCACCTATGGGACAGGGGGGAATCAGCCCCAGCATTTT.

This clone was recorded once. The V gene is TRBV12-3 or TRBV12-4, the J gene TRBJ1-5; D is perhaps TRBD1 (5 bases). The ends were cut back, 5 bases at V and 9 bases at J, with 14 bases in the middle. CDR3 size: 13 residues. Here the CDR3 DNA reads TGTGCCAGCAGTCTCGCCAGGACACCGCCCCAGCATTTT. The encoded protein is CASSLARTPPQHF.

This sequence joins TRBV27 and TRBJ2-7; D might be TRBD1 (6 bases). The germline gives CDR1 MNHEY, CDR2 SMNVEV (reference sequence). V dropped 2 bases and J dropped 4 bases, with 12 bases sitting between them. This CDR3 has 14 amino acids. CDR3 residues: CASSLVRGGYEQYF. The CDR3 DNA reads TGTGCCAGCAGTTTAGTCAGGGGCGGATACGAGCAGTACTTC.

The DNA for the CDR3 is TGCGCCAGCAGCCGGGACTCTCCCCACTATGGCTACACCTTC. It translates to CASSRDSPHYGYTF. The chain couples TRBV5-1 to TRBJ1-2, with a tentative D call TRBD1 (5 bases). The germline V gene has CDR1 SGHRS and CDR2 YFSETQ. The V and J ends lost 4 bases and 3 bases respectively, with 13 bases between them. The CDR3 runs 14 residues.

Remarks on this clone: Other DNA variants within this sample encode the same CDR3. The chain carries TRBV28 and TRBJ1-2; D gene uncertain. CDR3 length equals 12 residues. V lost 5 bases and J 0 bases, leaving 4 bases between the germline ends. CDR1 is MDHEN and CDR2 is SYDVKM in the germline V gene. For the CDR3, the DNA is TGTGCCAGCAGTCCATCTAACTATGGCTACACCTTC. Translating gives CASSPSNYGYTF.

The chain recombines TRBV7-2 with TRBJ2-3; D is unclear. The germline V gene encodes CDR1 SGHTA and CDR2 FQGNSA. The length of the CDR3 is 13 residues. V was cut by 2 bases and J by 4 bases, with 7 bases left in between. The DNA for the CDR3 is TGTGCCAGCAGCTTAATGTTAGCAGATACGCAGTATTTT. It yields the protein CASSLMLADTQYF.

The chain is built from TRBV7-2 and TRBJ2-3; TRBD2 might be the D (5 bases). With 3 bases removed from V and 3 bases from J, the gap between germline ends came to 13 bases. This CDR3 region has 15 residues. Germline V gene data show CDR1 as SGHTA and CDR2 as FQGNSA. In nucleotides, the CDR3 is TGTGCCAGCAGCTTCCGGTCGGGGAGAACAGATACGCAGTATTTT. This encodes CASSFRSGRTDTQYF.

The V call is TRBV6-5, the J call TRBJ2-2, with 8 bases that match TRBD1. Per germline, CDR1 MNHEY and CDR2 SVGAGI. Trimming cost V 2 bases and J 3 bases; bases outside gene matches: 5. This CDR3 is built from 16 residues. CDR3 loop: CASSYGQGADTGELFF. CDR3 sequence (DNA): TGTGCCAGCAGTTACGGGCAGGGGGCAGACACCGGGGAGCTGTTTTTT.

This chain uses TRBV19 with TRBJ1-2; perhaps TRBD1 as D (5 bases). V lost 5 bases to trimming and J lost 0 bases, with 19 bases between them. This CDR3 has 17 residues. Germline V gives CDR1 LNHDA, CDR2 SQIVND (reference sequence). The chain's CDR3 is CASSALSSREANYGYTF. The CDR3 nucleotides read TGTGCCAGTAGTGCCCTGTCCTCCAGGGAAGCTAACTATGGCTACACCTTC.

This clone has only a few counts. The gene calls are TRBV7-8 and TRBJ2-3, with 8 positions matching TRBD2. The ends lost 2 bases at V and 7 bases at J; junction bases unmatched: 11. This CDR3 comprises 16 residues. Germline loops: CDR1 SGHVS, CDR2 FQNEAQ. CDR3 amino acids: CASSLQGVAGLYTQYF. CDR3 nucleotides: TGTGCCAGCAGCTTACAAGGGGTAGCGGGACTATATACGCAGTATTTT.

The V and J genes are TRBV18 and TRBJ2-1, with TRBD2 matching over 13 bases. Germline CDR1 reads KGHSH; CDR2 reads LQKENI. V trimming: 0 bases; J trimming: 4 bases; junction bases outside the gene matches: 0. The CDR3 runs to 16 residues. Here the CDR3 DNA reads TGTGCCAGCTCACCACCGGGACTAGCGGGATACAATGAGCAGTTCTTC. Translation gives CASSPPGLAGYNEQFF.

The sample holds one count of this clone. This sequence joins TRBV28 and TRBJ1-3; 8 bases line up with TRBD1. The CDR3 length is 15 residues. V shed 5 bases and J 2 bases; nucleotides not matched to a gene: 5. Germline V gene sequence: CDR1 MDHEN, CDR2 SYDVKM. The CDR3 protein is CASSNQGAPGNTIYF. As DNA, the CDR3 is TGTGCCAGCAGTAACCAGGGGGCGCCTGGAAACACCATATATTTT.

V is TRBV5-1 and J is TRBJ2-7, with 7 bases that match TRBD2. V lost 4 bases and J lost 0; bases outside the gene matches: 10. The CDR3 has 16 amino acids. Germline CDR1 SGHRS, CDR2 YFSETQ. The CDR3 region has the DNA TGCGCCAGCAGCCAGGGCGGGCGGGAGCCCTCCTACGAGCAGTACTTC. As protein: CASSQGGREPSYEQYF.

The chain employs TRBV11-3 and TRBJ2-3, with a weak D call TRBD2 (5 bases). Germline lookup yields CDR1 SGHNT and CDR2 YENEEA. The CDR3 length is 15 residues. V lost 1 base to trimming and J lost 3 bases, with 11 bases between them. DNA of the CDR3: TGTGCCAGCAGCTTAGGGACTGCCCGGACAGATACGCAGTATTTT. As protein: CASSLGTARTDTQYF.